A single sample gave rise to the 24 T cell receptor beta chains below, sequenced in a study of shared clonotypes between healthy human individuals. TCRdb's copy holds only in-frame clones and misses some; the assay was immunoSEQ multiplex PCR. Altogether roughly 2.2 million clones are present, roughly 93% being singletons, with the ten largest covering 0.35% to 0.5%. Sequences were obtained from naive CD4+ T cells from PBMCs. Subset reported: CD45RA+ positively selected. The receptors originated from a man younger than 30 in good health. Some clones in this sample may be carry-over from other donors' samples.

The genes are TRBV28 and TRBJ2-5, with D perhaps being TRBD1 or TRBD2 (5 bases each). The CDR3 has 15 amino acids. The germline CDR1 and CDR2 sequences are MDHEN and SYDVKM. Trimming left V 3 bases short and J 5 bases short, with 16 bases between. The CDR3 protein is CASSFHGTSRETQYF. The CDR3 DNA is TGTGCCAGCAGTTTCCACGGGACCTCCCGGGAGACCCAGTACTTC.

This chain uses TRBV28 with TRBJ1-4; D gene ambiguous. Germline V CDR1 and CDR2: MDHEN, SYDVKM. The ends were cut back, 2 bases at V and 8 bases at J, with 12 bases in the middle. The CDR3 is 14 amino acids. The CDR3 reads CASSLRTLREKLFF. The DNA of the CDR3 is TGTGCCAGCAGTTTAAGAACATTAAGGGAAAAACTGTTTTTT.

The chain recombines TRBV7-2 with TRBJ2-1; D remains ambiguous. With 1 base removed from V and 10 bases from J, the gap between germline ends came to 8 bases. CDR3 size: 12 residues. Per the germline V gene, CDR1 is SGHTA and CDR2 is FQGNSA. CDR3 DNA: TGTGCCAGCAGCTTAGTCAGAAAAGAGCAGTTCTTC. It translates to CASSLVRKEQFF.

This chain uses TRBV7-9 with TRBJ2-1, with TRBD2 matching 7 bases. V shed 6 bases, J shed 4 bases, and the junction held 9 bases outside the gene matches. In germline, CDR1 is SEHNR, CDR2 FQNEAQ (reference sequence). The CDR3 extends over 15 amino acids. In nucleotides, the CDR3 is TGTGCCAGCAGTAATAGACTAGCTGGTTACAATGAGCAGTTCTTC. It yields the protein CASSNRLAGYNEQFF.

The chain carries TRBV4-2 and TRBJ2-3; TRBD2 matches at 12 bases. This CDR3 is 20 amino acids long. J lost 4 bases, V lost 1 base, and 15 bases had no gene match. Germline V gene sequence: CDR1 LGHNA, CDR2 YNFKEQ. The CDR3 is CASSQALGLAGSTIADTQYF. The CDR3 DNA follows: TGTGCCAGCAGCCAAGCGTTAGGACTAGCGGGAAGTACGATTGCAGATACGCAGTATTTT.

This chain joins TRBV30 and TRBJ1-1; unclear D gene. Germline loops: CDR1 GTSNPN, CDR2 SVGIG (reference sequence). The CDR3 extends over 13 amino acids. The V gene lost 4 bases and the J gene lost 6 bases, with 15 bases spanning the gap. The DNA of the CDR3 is TGTGCCTGGACCAAGGACTCCGGCGCTGAAGCTTTCTTT. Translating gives CAWTKDSGAEAFF.

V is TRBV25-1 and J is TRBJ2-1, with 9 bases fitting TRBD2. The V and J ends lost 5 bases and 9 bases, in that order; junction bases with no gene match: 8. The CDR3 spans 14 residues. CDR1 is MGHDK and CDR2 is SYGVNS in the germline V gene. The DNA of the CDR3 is TGTGCCAGCAGTTTAGCGGGAGCAGGTGGTGAGCAGTTCTTC. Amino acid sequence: CASSLAGAGGEQFF.

The CDR3 loop reads CASGNAYSQTQYF. Here the CDR3 DNA reads TGTGCTAGTGGAAATGCCTATTCCCAGACCCAGTACTTC. The rearrangement joins TRBV12-5 to TRBJ2-5; D not certain. Trimming removed 6 bases at V and 6 bases at J, with 14 bases between. Germline V gives CDR1 LGHNT, CDR2 FRNRAP. This CDR3 region has 13 residues.

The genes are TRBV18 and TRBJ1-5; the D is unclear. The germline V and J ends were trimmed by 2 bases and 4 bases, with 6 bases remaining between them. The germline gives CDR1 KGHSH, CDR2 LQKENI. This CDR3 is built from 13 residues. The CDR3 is CASSPNRNQPQHF. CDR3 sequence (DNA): TGTGCCAGCTCACCAAACAGAAATCAGCCCCAGCATTTT.

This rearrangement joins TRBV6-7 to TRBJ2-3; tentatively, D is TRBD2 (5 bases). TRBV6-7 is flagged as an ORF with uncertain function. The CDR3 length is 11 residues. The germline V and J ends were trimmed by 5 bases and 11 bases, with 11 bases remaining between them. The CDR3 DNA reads TGTGCCAGCAGTCCTGAGGGTGAGCAGTATTTT. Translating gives CASSPEGEQYF.

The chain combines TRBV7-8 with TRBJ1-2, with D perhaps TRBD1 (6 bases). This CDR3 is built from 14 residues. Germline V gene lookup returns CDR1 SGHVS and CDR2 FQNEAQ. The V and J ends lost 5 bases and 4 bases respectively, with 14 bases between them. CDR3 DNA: TGTGCCAGCAGCGCTACAGGGTGGGCCTATGGCTACACCTTC. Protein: CASSATGWAYGYTF.

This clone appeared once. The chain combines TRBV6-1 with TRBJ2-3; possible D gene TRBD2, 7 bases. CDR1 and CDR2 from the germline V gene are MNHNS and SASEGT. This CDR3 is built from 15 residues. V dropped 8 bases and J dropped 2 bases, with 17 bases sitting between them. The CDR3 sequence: CASRGREHTTDTQYF. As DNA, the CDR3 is TGTGCCAGCCGGGGGCGGGAGCACACCACAGATACGCAGTATTTT.

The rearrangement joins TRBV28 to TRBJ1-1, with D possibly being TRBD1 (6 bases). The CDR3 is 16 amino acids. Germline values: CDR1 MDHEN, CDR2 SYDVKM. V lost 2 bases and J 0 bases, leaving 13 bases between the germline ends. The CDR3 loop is CASSLAGQGMNTEAFF. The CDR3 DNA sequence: TGTGCCAGCAGTTTAGCGGGACAAGGCATGAACACTGAAGCTTTCTTT.

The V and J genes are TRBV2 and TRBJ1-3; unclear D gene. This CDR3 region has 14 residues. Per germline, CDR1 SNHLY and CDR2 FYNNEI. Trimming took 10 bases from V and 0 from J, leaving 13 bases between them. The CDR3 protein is CATGYESSGNTIYF. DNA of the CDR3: TGTGCCACGGGCTACGAGAGCTCTGGAAACACCATATATTTT.

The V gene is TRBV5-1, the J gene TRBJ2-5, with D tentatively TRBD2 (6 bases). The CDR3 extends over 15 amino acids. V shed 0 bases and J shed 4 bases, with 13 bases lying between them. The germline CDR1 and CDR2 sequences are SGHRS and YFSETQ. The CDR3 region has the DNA TGCGCCAGCAGCTTGGAGGCGGGAACTCGAGAGACCCAGTACTTC. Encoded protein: CASSLEAGTRETQYF. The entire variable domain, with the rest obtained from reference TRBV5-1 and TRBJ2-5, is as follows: KAGVTQTPRYLIKTRGQQVTLSCSPISGHRSVSWYQQTPGQGLQFLFEYFSETQRNKGNFPGRFSGRQFSNSRSEMNVSTLELGDSALYLCASSLEAGTRETQYFGPGTRLLVL.

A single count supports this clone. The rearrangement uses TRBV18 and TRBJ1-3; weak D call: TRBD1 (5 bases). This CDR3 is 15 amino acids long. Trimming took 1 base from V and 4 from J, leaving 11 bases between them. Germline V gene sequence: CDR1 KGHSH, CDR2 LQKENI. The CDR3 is CASSPLMGRGNTIYF. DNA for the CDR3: TGTGCCAGCTCACCACTTATGGGGCGAGGAAACACCATATATTTT.

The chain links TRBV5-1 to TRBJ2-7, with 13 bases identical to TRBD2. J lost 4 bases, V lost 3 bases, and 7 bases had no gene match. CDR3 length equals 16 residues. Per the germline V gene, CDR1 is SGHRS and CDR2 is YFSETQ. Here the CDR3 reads CASSSRTSGRVYEQYF. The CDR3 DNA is TGCGCCAGCAGCTCTAGGACTAGCGGGAGAGTATACGAGCAGTACTTC.

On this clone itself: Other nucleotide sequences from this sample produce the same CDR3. DNA for the CDR3: TGTGCCAGCAGCTTAGGAGGAGCGCAAGAGACCCAGTACTTC. Translated, it gives CASSLGGAQETQYF. The rearrangement links TRBV7-9 to TRBJ2-5; D remains unclear. Trimming shortened V by 1 base and J by 2 bases, and 8 bases separated the two germline ends. CDR1 and CDR2 (germline): SEHNR, FQNEAQ (reference sequence). CDR3 length equals 14 residues.

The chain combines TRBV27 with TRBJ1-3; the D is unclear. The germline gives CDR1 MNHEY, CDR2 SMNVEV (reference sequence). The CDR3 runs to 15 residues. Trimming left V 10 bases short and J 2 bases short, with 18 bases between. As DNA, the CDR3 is TGTGCCACCCGATCGGGGTACACGGCTGGAAACACCATATATTTT. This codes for CATRSGYTAGNTIYF.

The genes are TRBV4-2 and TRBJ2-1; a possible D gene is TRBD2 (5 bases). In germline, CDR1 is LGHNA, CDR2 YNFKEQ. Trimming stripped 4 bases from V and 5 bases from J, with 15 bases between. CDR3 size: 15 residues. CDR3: CASSLPRALNNEQFF. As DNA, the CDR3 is TGTGCCAGCAGCCTCCCGAGGGCCCTAAACAATGAGCAGTTCTTC.

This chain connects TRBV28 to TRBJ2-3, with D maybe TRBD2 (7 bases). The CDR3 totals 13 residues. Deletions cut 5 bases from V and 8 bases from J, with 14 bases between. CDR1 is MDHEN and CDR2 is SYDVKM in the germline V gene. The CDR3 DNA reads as TGTGCCAGCAGTGGGGGGGCCCCCGGTACGCAGTATTTT. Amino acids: CASSGGAPGTQYF.

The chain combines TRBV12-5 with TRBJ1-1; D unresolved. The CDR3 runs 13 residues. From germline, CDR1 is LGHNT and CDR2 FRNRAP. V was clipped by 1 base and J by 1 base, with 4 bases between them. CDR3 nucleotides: TGTGCTAGTGGTTTGGGGCCGAACACTGAAGCTTTCTTT. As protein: CASGLGPNTEAFF.

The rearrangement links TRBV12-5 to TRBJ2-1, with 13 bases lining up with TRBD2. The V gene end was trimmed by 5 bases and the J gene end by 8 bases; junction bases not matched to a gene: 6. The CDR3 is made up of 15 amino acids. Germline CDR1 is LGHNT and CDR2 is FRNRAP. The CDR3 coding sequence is TGTGCTAGTGGTCCCGGGACTAGCGGGAACGATGAGCAGTTCTTC. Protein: CASGPGTSGNDEQFF.

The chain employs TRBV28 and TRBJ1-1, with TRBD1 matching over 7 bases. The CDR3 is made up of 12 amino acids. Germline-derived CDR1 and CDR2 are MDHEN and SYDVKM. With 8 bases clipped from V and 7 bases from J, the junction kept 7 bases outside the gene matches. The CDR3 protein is CASFDRVSEAFF. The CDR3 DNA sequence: TGTGCCAGCTTTGACAGGGTGAGTGAAGCTTTCTTT.